Listed here are 25 T cell receptor beta chains from one sample, sequenced in a study of blood T cell repertoires in COVID-19. Using immunoSEQ multiplex PCR, the repertoire was profiled, and TCRdb retains in-frame clones only, with some absent. The sample lists approximately 97,000 clones, 85% to 90% occurring once. Specimen: peripheral blood. The source of these receptors is a man aged 50 to 59 with COVID-19, enrolled during active disease.

The rearrangement links TRBV6-5 to TRBJ1-5, with D unresolved. With 10 bases removed from V and 0 bases from J, the gap between germline ends came to 16 bases. This CDR3 comprises 15 residues. Germline V gives CDR1 MNHEY, CDR2 SVGAGI. The CDR3 here is CATSLWADSNQPQHF. The CDR3 DNA follows: TGTGCCACCAGCCTCTGGGCCGATAGCAATCAGCCCCAGCATTTT.

The V call is TRBV4-1, the J call TRBJ1-2; D ambiguous. There are 14 residues in the CDR3. V gave up 3 bases and J gave up 4 bases, with 12 bases separating them. From germline, CDR1 is MGHRA and CDR2 YSYEKL. CDR3 sequence reads: CASSHPGNGYGYTF. The DNA for the CDR3 is TGCGCCAGCAGCCATCCCGGTAATGGCTATGGCTACACCTTC.

The chain carries TRBV5-8 and TRBJ1-6, with TRBD1 matching over 9 bases. Germline CDR1 SGHTS, CDR2 YDEGEE. With 4 bases clipped from V and 4 bases from J, the junction kept 3 bases outside the gene matches. The CDR3 runs to 15 residues. This CDR3 reads CASSGTGWYNSPLHF. The CDR3 bases are TGTGCCAGCAGCGGGACAGGGTGGTATAATTCACCCCTCCACTTT.

The gene calls are TRBV28 and TRBJ2-3; 10 bases are a match to TRBD1. The V gene's germline CDR1 is MDHEN and CDR2 SYDVKM. This CDR3 comprises 15 residues. V lost 6 bases, J lost 1 base, and 4 bases stayed unmatched. CDR3 sequence: CASSAGTGGTDTQYF. Written as DNA, the CDR3 is TGTGCCAGCAGCGCCGGGACAGGGGGCACAGATACGCAGTATTTT.

V gene TRBV7-9 combines with J gene TRBJ1-2; 7 nucleotides agree with TRBD1. The V and J ends lost 0 bases and 6 bases, in that order; junction bases with no gene match: 4. Germline V lookup: CDR1 SEHNR, CDR2 FQNEAQ (reference sequence). The CDR3 runs 14 residues. The CDR3 DNA is TGTGCCAGCAGCTTAGCGACAGGGTTTAATGGCTACACCTTC. This gives the protein CASSLATGFNGYTF.

The chain employs TRBV6-2 or TRBV6-3 and TRBJ1-1; no firm D call. The CDR3 totals 14 residues. Germline CDR1 reads MNHEY; CDR2 reads SVGEGT. Trimming shortened V by 2 bases and J by 0 bases, and 7 bases separated the two germline ends. The DNA for the CDR3 is TGTGCCAGCAGTTACACGCTATTGAACACTGAAGCTTTCTTT. Translation gives CASSYTLLNTEAFF.

The chain carries TRBV2 and TRBJ2-1; D is possibly TRBD2 (5 bases). CDR1 is SNHLY, CDR2 FYNNEI, per germline. Trimming shortened V by 3 bases and J by 6 bases, and 12 bases separated the two germline ends. The CDR3 totals 14 residues. CDR3 coding DNA: TGTGCCAGCAGTGAGGACGGGGATCCCAATGAGCAGTTCTTC. It codes for CASSEDGDPNEQFF.

This clone was detected a few times. This chain joins TRBV3-1 (or the pseudogene TRBV3-2) and TRBJ1-4; no firm D call. Germline V lookup: CDR1 LGHDT, CDR2 YNNKEL (reference sequence). The V end was cut by 4 bases, the J end by 0 bases, with 12 bases between. The CDR3 runs 16 residues. CDR3 amino acids: CASSLGVWATNEKLFF. The DNA of the CDR3 is TGTGCCAGCAGCCTCGGAGTCTGGGCAACTAATGAAAAACTGTTTTTT.

J is TRBJ1-1 and V is TRBV19; no firm D call. V lost 0 bases and J 4 bases, leaving 9 bases between the germline ends. CDR3 length equals 14 residues. Germline V gene sequence: CDR1 LNHDA, CDR2 SQIVND (reference sequence). CDR3 sequence: CASSIDPSGTEAFF. The CDR3 DNA reads TGTGCCAGTAGTATAGACCCCTCGGGCACTGAAGCTTTCTTT.

The chain combines TRBV10-3 with TRBJ2-3; 8 bases agree with TRBD1. The CDR3 is made up of 14 amino acids. Germline values: CDR1 ENHRY, CDR2 SYGVKD. Trimming at V came to 2 bases and at J to 4 bases, leaving 2 bases not matched to a gene. CDR3 amino acids: CAISEPGGPDTQYF. The CDR3 DNA is TGTGCCATCAGTGAGCCAGGGGGCCCAGATACGCAGTATTTT.

The rearrangement uses TRBV28 and TRBJ2-3; no clear D gene. CDR1 MDHEN and CDR2 SYDVKM come from the germline V gene. Trimming took 7 bases from V and 5 from J, leaving 13 bases between them. The CDR3 is 13 residues long. CDR3 protein: CASISPPGDTQYF. CDR3 nucleotide sequence: TGTGCCAGCATATCCCCCCCAGGAGATACGCAGTATTTT. Using reference TRBV28 and TRBJ2-3 for the parts outside the CDR3, the full variable domain is DVKVTQSSRYLVKRTGEKVFLECVQDMDHENMFWYRQDPGLGLRLIYFSYDVKMKEKGDIPEGYSVSREKKERFSLILESASTNQTSMYLCASISPPGDTQYFGPGTRLTVL.

The chain is built from TRBV30 and TRBJ2-3, with TRBD2 matching over 8 bases. The CDR3 extends over 18 amino acids. Unmatched junction bases numbered 22, after V lost 7 bases and J lost 4 bases. Germline CDR1 GTSNPN, CDR2 SVGIG (reference sequence). DNA of the CDR3: TGTGCCTCCGAAGATCTCTTCCAATATGCGGGGGGCCCAGATACGCAGTATTTT. Translation gives CASEDLFQYAGGPDTQYF.

The gene calls are TRBV4-1 and TRBJ1-1; a possible D gene is TRBD1 (5 bases). The CDR3 sequence is 16 residues long. CDR1 is MGHRA, CDR2 YSYEKL, per germline. The germline V and J ends were trimmed by 1 base and 0 bases, with 12 bases remaining between them. This CDR3 reads CASSQGGSRVNTEAFF. The CDR3 bases are TGCGCCAGCAGCCAAGGTGGTTCCAGGGTGAACACTGAAGCTTTCTTT.

CDR3 region: CASSLGEDTTNEKLFF. The CDR3 DNA reads TGTGCCAGCAGCTTAGGGGAGGATACAACTAATGAAAAACTGTTTTTT. The rearrangement uses TRBV11-2 and TRBJ1-4; D is ambiguous. Deletions cut 1 base from V and 0 bases from J, with 9 bases between. The germline gives CDR1 SGHAT, CDR2 FQNNGV. This CDR3 has 16 residues.

This chain links TRBV24-1 with TRBJ2-5; D not resolved. CDR1 KGHDR and CDR2 SFDVKD come from the germline V gene. Trimming removed 4 bases from V and 5 bases from J, with 10 bases in between. CDR3 length: 13 amino acids. CDR3 sequence (DNA): TGTGCCACCAGTGAATATGGCAAGGAGACCCAGTACTTC. Encoded protein: CATSEYGKETQYF.

J is TRBJ1-5 and V is TRBV19; possible D gene TRBD1, 5 bases. CDR1 is LNHDA and CDR2 is SQIVND in the germline V gene (reference sequence). Trimming left V 7 bases short and J 3 bases short, with 16 bases between. The CDR3 loop spans 15 amino acids. Here the CDR3 reads CASTWGTAYNQPQHF. DNA for the CDR3: TGTGCCAGTACCTGGGGGACTGCCTACAATCAGCCCCAGCATTTT.

The rearrangement joins TRBV13 to TRBJ1-1; 8 nucleotides line up with TRBD1. The CDR3 totals 15 residues. Germline V gives CDR1 PRHDT, CDR2 FYEKMQ (reference sequence). The trim removed 5 bases at V and 4 bases at J, leaving 9 bases unmatched. CDR3 nucleotides: TGTGCCAGCAGCAACCCCAGGGGGCGGGCCACTGAAGCTTTCTTT. This codes for CASSNPRGRATEAFF.

Of note for this clone: The same CDR3 arises from other DNA sequences in this sample as well. The chain is built from TRBV4-2 and TRBJ1-4, with a tentative D call TRBD1 (5 bases). The germline V and J ends were trimmed by 0 bases and 1 base, with 9 bases remaining between them. The germline CDR1 and CDR2 sequences are LGHNA and YNFKEQ. The CDR3 totals 16 residues. CDR3 in amino acids: CASSQDGGETNEKLFF. The CDR3 DNA reads as TGTGCCAGCAGCCAAGACGGGGGGGAAACTAATGAAAAACTGTTTTTT.

The chain links TRBV5-1 to TRBJ2-5, with no clear D. Germline lookup yields CDR1 SGHRS and CDR2 YFSETQ. The CDR3 contains 14 residues. V was shortened by 4 bases and J by 0 bases, with 10 bases between the two germline ends. The CDR3 DNA reads TGCGCCAGCAGCCTGAACGCGTACCAAGAGACCCAGTACTTC. Protein: CASSLNAYQETQYF.

The rearrangement joins TRBV5-1 to TRBJ1-2; 8 bases fit TRBD1. Trimming at V came to 4 bases and at J to 3 bases, leaving 5 bases not matched to a gene. Germline-derived CDR1 and CDR2 are SGHRS and YFSETQ. This CDR3 comprises 14 residues. The CDR3: CASSMGQEHYGYTF. The CDR3 nucleotides are TGCGCCAGCAGCATGGGACAGGAGCACTATGGCTACACCTTC.

The chain employs TRBV30 and TRBJ1-1; 7 nucleotides align to TRBD1. V was clipped by 5 bases and J by 2 bases; unmatched bases: 5. The CDR3 loop spans 13 amino acids. The germline V gene has CDR1 GTSNPN and CDR2 SVGIG (reference sequence). The CDR3 reads CAWLTGFNTEAFF. For the CDR3, the DNA is TGTGCCTGGTTGACAGGGTTCAACACTGAAGCTTTCTTT.

V gene TRBV2 combines with J gene TRBJ2-1, with 10 bases aligning to TRBD2. Germline CDR1 is SNHLY and CDR2 is FYNNEI. The CDR3 covers 11 residues. V lost 8 bases, J lost 13 bases, and 5 bases stayed unmatched. This chain's CDR3 is CASESGGVQFF. In DNA, the CDR3 is TGTGCCAGCGAGAGCGGGGGGGTCCAGTTCTTC. The full variable domain, rest sourced from reference TRBV2 and TRBJ2-1, is EPEVTQTPSHQVTQMGQEVILRCVPISNHLYFYWYRQILGQKVEFLVSFYNNEISEKSEIFDDQFSVERPDGSNFTLKIRSTKLEDSAMYFCASESGGVQFFGPGTRLTVL.

The chain carries TRBV28 and TRBJ1-4; D not certain. Trimming cost V 6 bases and J 7 bases, with 12 bases left between them. Germline lookup yields CDR1 MDHEN and CDR2 SYDVKM. This CDR3 is built from 13 residues. The CDR3 DNA is TGTGCCAGCAGACCCGGACTCGGTGAAAAACTGTTTTTT. Amino acid sequence: CASRPGLGEKLFF.

The rearrangement uses TRBV5-1 and TRBJ1-6; TRBD1 matches at 8 bases. The trim removed 0 bases at V and 9 bases at J, leaving 5 bases unmatched. The germline V gene has CDR1 SGHRS and CDR2 YFSETQ. There are 15 residues in the CDR3. The CDR3 loop is CASSLVTGGTSPLHF. The DNA for the CDR3 is TGCGCCAGCAGCTTGGTAACAGGGGGTACTTCACCCCTCCACTTT.

The CDR3 DNA is TGCGCCAGCAGCCAAGATAATAGCGTTAATGAGCAGTTCTTC. Its protein is CASSQDNSVNEQFF. The chain recombines TRBV4-1 with TRBJ2-1, with a tentative D call TRBD2 (5 bases). Trimming took off 0 bases at V and 7 bases at J, with 10 bases between the two ends. Germline values: CDR1 MGHRA, CDR2 YSYEKL. This CDR3 comprises 14 residues.